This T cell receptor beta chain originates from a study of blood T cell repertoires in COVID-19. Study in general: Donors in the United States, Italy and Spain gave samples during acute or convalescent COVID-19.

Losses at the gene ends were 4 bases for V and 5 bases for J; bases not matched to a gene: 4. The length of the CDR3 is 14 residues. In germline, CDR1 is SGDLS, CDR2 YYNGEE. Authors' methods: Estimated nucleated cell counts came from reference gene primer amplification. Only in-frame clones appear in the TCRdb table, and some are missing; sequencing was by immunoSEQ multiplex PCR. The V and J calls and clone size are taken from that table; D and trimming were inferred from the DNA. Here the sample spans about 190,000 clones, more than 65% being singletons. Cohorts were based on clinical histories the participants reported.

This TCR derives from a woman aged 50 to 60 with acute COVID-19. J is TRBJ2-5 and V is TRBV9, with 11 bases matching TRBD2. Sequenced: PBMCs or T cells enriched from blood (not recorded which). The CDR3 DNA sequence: TGTGCCAGCAGCTCCTGGACTAGCGGGGAGACCCAGTACTTC. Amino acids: CASSSWTSGETQYF. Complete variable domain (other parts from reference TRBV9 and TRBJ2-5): DSGVTQTPKHLITATGQRVTLRCSPRSGDLSVYWYQQSLDQGLQFLIQYYNGEERAKGNILERFSAQQFPDLHSELNLSSLELGDSALYFCASSSWTSGETQYFGPGTRLLVL.